This record looks at one TCR beta chain sequence and its context. Per the germline V gene, CDR1 is MGHRA and CDR2 is YSYEKL. V was cut by 1 base and J by 1 base, with 7 bases left in between. This CDR3 is 14 amino acids long. The data derive from a study of T cell changes during pregnancy in multiple sclerosis. Method: immunoSEQ multiplex PCR; TCRdb's copy keeps in-frame clones and lacks some. This table holds 29,000 or so clones, approximately 94% found once. The material was CD4+ T cells from peripheral blood mononuclear cells, obtained in the first trimester of pregnancy. The gene calls are TRBV4-1 and TRBJ1-2; D may be TRBD1 (5 bases). The TCR comes from a female donor with multiple sclerosis, enrolled in a pregnancy study. The CDR3 is CASSQGQLNYGYTF. CDR3 coding DNA: TGCGCCAGCAGCCAAGGACAGCTTAACTATGGCTACACCTTC.